The 26 T cell receptor beta chains presented below share a single source sample, sequenced in a study of identical twins listed by TCRdb under 2016. The library was generated by 5' RACE. TCRdb shows the sequencer as Illumina HiSeq 2000. TCRdb handled the public reads itself, with Q25 trimming in fastp and clone calling in MiXCR, and kept productive beta chains. Each CDR3 protein gets just one entry, which takes the most common genes and DNA from the rows behind it. The sample table shows about 470,000 distinct CDR3 sequences, and roughly 26% are seen once. The leading ten clones occupy about 2.7% of the sample. These data were likewise used in another study, on T cells expressing NK-cell markers.

Sample: CD4+ T cells sorted from blood. The source is a woman aged 18-29 years in good health.

This clonotype was counted a few times. This chain joins TRBV6-5 and TRBJ1-2, with TRBD1 identical over 9 bases. From germline, CDR1 is MNHEY and CDR2 SVGAGI. With 2 bases clipped from V and 6 bases from J, the junction kept 4 bases outside the gene matches. There are 14 residues in the CDR3. CDR3: CASSYMGTGNGYTF. CDR3 nucleotides: TGTGCCAGCAGTTACATGGGGACAGGGAATGGCTACACCTTC.

This clonotype has a handful of counts. The chain combines TRBV10-3 with TRBJ1-6, with D perhaps matching TRBD1 (6 bases). V lost 10 bases, J lost 10 bases, and 20 bases lay in between. This CDR3 comprises 14 residues. From germline, CDR1 is ENHRY and CDR2 SYGVKD. CDR3 residues: CATKRGASGSPLHF. The CDR3 DNA reads as TGTGCCACAAAGCGGGGGGCGTCGGGATCACCCCTCCACTTT.

There are a few counts of this clonotype. This sequence joins TRBV20-1 and TRBJ2-7; D call uncertain. From germline, CDR1 is DFQATT and CDR2 SNEGSKA (reference sequence). Trimming shortened V by 3 bases and J by 1 base, and 7 bases separated the two germline ends. The CDR3 has 12 residues. The CDR3 region has the DNA TGCAGTGCTAGGGCCAGATCCTACGAGCAGTACTTC. Protein: CSARARSYEQYF.

This clonotype was detected a few times. The chain combines TRBV29-1 with TRBJ2-1; 12 bases fit TRBD2. V shed 0 bases and J 8 bases; nucleotides not matched to a gene: 5. Germline CDR1 and CDR2: SQVTM and ANQGSEA. The CDR3 is made up of 15 amino acids. CDR3 loop: CSVEDLTSGRDEQFF. CDR3 DNA: TGCAGCGTTGAAGATCTGACTAGCGGGAGAGATGAGCAGTTCTTC.

This clonotype was seen at least ten times. The CDR3 reads CASSLETGNQPQHF. In DNA form, the CDR3 reads TGTGCCAGCAGCTTAGAAACAGGGAATCAGCCCCAGCATTTT. The V call is TRBV7-6, the J call TRBJ1-5; tentative D call: TRBD1 (6 bases). CDR1 is SGHVS and CDR2 is FNYEAQ in the germline V gene. The CDR3 is 14 residues long. Trimming took 1 base from V and 4 from J, leaving 8 bases between them.

The CDR3 spells CASSLVLDSYNEQFF. CDR3 in DNA: TGCGCCAGCAGCTTGGTTTTGGACAGTTACAATGAGCAGTTCTTC. The chain couples TRBV5-1 to TRBJ2-1, with D possibly being TRBD1 (6 bases). There are 15 residues in the CDR3. V lost 0 bases and J lost 4, with 11 bases in between. CDR1 SGHRS and CDR2 YFSETQ come from the germline V gene.

CDR3 in amino acids: CASSPLGSSVNEQFF. The CDR3 nucleotides read TGTGCCAGCAGCCCCCTGGGAAGTAGTGTCAATGAGCAGTTCTTC. The chain has TRBV11-2 and TRBJ2-1; D is uncertain. The ends were cut back, 5 bases at V and 6 bases at J, with 17 bases in the middle. The germline V gene encodes CDR1 SGHAT and CDR2 FQNNGV. This CDR3 comprises 15 residues.

Regarding this clonotype: Mismatch with germline at one junction end may stem from a read error. The rearrangement links TRBV7-7 to TRBJ2-1; TRBD2 agrees at 8 bases. This CDR3 comprises 16 residues. Looked up from germline, CDR1 is SSHAT and CDR2 is FNYEAQ (reference sequence). The CDR3 sequence is CASSPGARGAYNEQFF. In nucleotides, the CDR3 is TGTGCTAGCAGCCCAGGGGCGCGGGGGGCCTACAATGAGCAGTTCTTC. Using reference TRBV7-7 and TRBJ2-1 for the parts outside the CDR3, the full variable domain is GAGVSQSPRYKVTKRGQDVTLRCDPISSHATLYWYQQALGQGPEFLTYFNYEAQPDKSGLPSDRFSAERPEGSISTLTIQRTEQRDSAMYRCASSPGARGAYNEQFFGPGTRLTVL.

This clonotype was seen a few times. V usage is TRBV3-1 and J usage is TRBJ2-3; D gene uncertain. CDR3 length: 14 residues. Trimming pared 3 bases from V and 4 bases from J, leaving 11 bases between. Looked up from germline, CDR1 is LGHDT and CDR2 is YNNKEL (reference sequence). CDR3 in DNA: TGTGCCAGCAGCCAGAGTTCCCGGGCAGATACGCAGTATTTT. This sequence encodes CASSQSSRADTQYF.

This clonotype turned up a few times. The V call is TRBV7-2, the J call TRBJ2-3, with D hard to call. This CDR3 region has 14 residues. Germline V CDR1 and CDR2: SGHTA, FQGNSA. The V end was cut by 4 bases, the J end by 2 bases, with 10 bases between. The CDR3 DNA follows: TGTGCCAGCAGCTCCTCGGTTTCCACAGATACGCAGTATTTT. It specifies CASSSSVSTDTQYF.

This clonotype has only a few counts. V gene TRBV6-1 combines with J gene TRBJ2-7; TRBD1 agrees at 11 bases. This CDR3 is built from 15 residues. Germline CDR1 and CDR2: MNHNS and SASEGT. J lost 3 bases, V lost 3 bases, and 4 bases had no gene match. Here the CDR3 DNA reads TGTGCCAGCAGTGATGGGGGGACAGGGGGCTACGAGCAGTACTTC. It yields the protein CASSDGGTGGYEQYF.

The chain couples TRBV5-1 to TRBJ2-2, with D uncertain. Trimming took off 3 bases at V and 7 bases at J, with 10 bases between the two ends. Per germline, CDR1 SGHRS and CDR2 YFSETQ. The CDR3 spans 13 residues. The CDR3 region is CASSSVVGGELFF. CDR3 in DNA: TGCGCCAGCAGCTCCGTAGTGGGCGGGGAGCTGTTTTTT. Using reference TRBV5-1 and TRBJ2-2 for the parts outside the CDR3, the full variable domain is KAGVTQTPRYLIKTRGQQVTLSCSPISGHRSVSWYQQTPGQGLQFLFEYFSETQRNKGNFPGRFSGRQFSNSRSEMNVSTLELGDSALYLCASSSVVGGELFFGEGSRLTVL.

This clonotype was seen a few times. The chain uses TRBV29-1 and TRBJ2-6, with D perhaps matching TRBD1 or TRBD2 (5 bases each). Between the trimmed V and J ends, which lost 4 bases and 0 bases, there was a span of 13 bases. CDR3 length: 16 residues. Germline values: CDR1 SQVTM, CDR2 ANQGSEA. CDR3 protein: CSVGRQGVSGANVLTF. DNA of the CDR3: TGCAGCGTTGGCCGGCAGGGAGTCTCTGGGGCCAACGTCCTGACTTTC.

The V and J genes are TRBV2 and TRBJ2-7; TRBD2 matches 14 bases. The junction had 4 bases not matched to a gene; V was cut back by 6 bases and J by 6 bases. The germline V gene encodes CDR1 SNHLY and CDR2 FYNNEI. The length of the CDR3 is 14 residues. CDR3 nucleotides: TGTGCCAGCAGGAGGACTAGCGGGGGGTTCGAGCAGTACTTC. Translated, it gives CASRRTSGGFEQYF. The full variable domain, its missing parts supplied by reference TRBV2 and TRBJ2-7, is EPEVTQTPSHQVTQMGQEVILRCVPISNHLYFYWYRQILGQKVEFLVSFYNNEISEKSEIFDDQFSVERPDGSNFTLKIRSTKLEDSAMYFCASRRTSGGFEQYFGPGTRLTVT.

V and J are TRBV5-1 and TRBJ2-7; 9 bases are a match to TRBD1. CDR1 and CDR2 from the germline V gene are SGHRS and YFSETQ. The V and J ends lost 7 bases and 6 bases, in that order; junction bases with no gene match: 11. This CDR3 contains 14 residues. The CDR3 region has the DNA TGCGCCAGCGGACTAGGACAGGGGAAGCGCGAGCAGTACTTC. Protein sequence: CASGLGQGKREQYF.

The CDR3 here is CASRTGGPDTQYF. Written as DNA, the CDR3 is TGCGCCAGCCGGACAGGGGGCCCAGATACGCAGTATTTT. The chain combines TRBV5-1 with TRBJ2-3, with TRBD1 matching over 11 bases. Per germline, CDR1 SGHRS and CDR2 YFSETQ. The V segment lost 7 bases and the J segment 4 bases; nucleotides outside the gene matches: 2. This CDR3 region has 13 residues. Combining the CDR3 with reference TRBV5-1 and TRBJ2-3 gives the whole variable domain KAGVTQTPRYLIKTRGQQVTLSCSPISGHRSVSWYQQTPGQGLQFLFEYFSETQRNKGNFPGRFSGRQFSNSRSEMNVSTLELGDSALYLCASRTGGPDTQYFGPGTRLTVL.

This clonotype was seen at least ten times. This chain connects TRBV7-9 to TRBJ2-7; no firm D call. Germline lookup yields CDR1 SEHNR and CDR2 FQNEAQ (reference sequence). The ends were cut back, 1 base at V and 5 bases at J, with 15 bases in the middle. The CDR3 consists of 15 residues. CDR3 DNA sequence: TGTGCCAGCAGCTTAGGGTCCTCTGGGATTGACGAGCAGTACTTC. Its protein is CASSLGSSGIDEQYF. The complete variable domain, with remaining parts taken from reference TRBV7-9 and TRBJ2-7, reads DTGVSQNPRHKITKRGQNVTFRCDPISEHNRLYWYRQTLGQGPEFLTYFQNEAQLEKSRLLSDRFSAERPKGSFSTLEIQRTEQGDSAMYLCASSLGSSGIDEQYFGPGTRLTVT.

The chain couples TRBV10-2 to TRBJ2-7; 12 bases are a match to TRBD2. The trim removed 0 bases at V and 4 bases at J, leaving 4 bases unmatched. This CDR3 region has 16 residues. The germline gives CDR1 WSHSY, CDR2 SAAADI. CDR3 coding DNA: TGCGCCAGCAGTGAGTCGACTAGCGGGAGAAGGTACGAGCAGTACTTC. Encoded protein: CASSESTSGRRYEQYF.

V and J are TRBV5-6 and TRBJ2-1; D is unclear. The germline V gene has CDR1 SGHDT and CDR2 YYEEEE. V lost 2 bases to trimming and J lost 0 bases, with 12 bases between them. The CDR3 has 16 amino acids. Here the CDR3 DNA reads TGTGCCAGCAGCTTCGGGCTCCTCACCTCCTACAATGAGCAGTTCTTC. It translates to CASSFGLLTSYNEQFF.

The chain links TRBV20-1 to TRBJ2-7; TRBD2 aligns across 7 bases. The germline gives CDR1 DFQATT, CDR2 SNEGSKA (reference sequence). The CDR3 is 12 amino acids. Trimming removed 4 bases from V and 3 bases from J; junction bases left unmatched: 3. CDR3 DNA sequence: TGCAGTGCTAAAGGCGGGAGCTACGAGCAGTACTTC. This gives the protein CSAKGGSYEQYF.

V is TRBV11-3 and J is TRBJ2-7; no clear D gene. Trimming stripped 1 base from V and 11 bases from J, with 12 bases between. Germline lookup yields CDR1 SGHNT and CDR2 YENEEA. CDR3 length equals 12 residues. CDR3 coding DNA: TGTGCCAGCAGCTTAGGCCGGGTACGGGAGTACTTC. Protein product: CASSLGRVREYF.

J is TRBJ1-2 and V is TRBV3-1; D unclear. V was cut by 3 bases and J by 0 bases, with 8 bases left in between. CDR1 is LGHDT and CDR2 is YNNKEL in the germline V gene (reference sequence). This CDR3 spans 14 amino acids. The CDR3 loop is CASSQSASNYGYTF. For the CDR3, the DNA is TGTGCCAGCAGCCAGAGTGCCTCTAACTATGGCTACACCTTC.

This clonotype was detected only a few times. The rearrangement joins TRBV20-1 to TRBJ1-5; perhaps TRBD1 as D (6 bases). This CDR3 region has 14 residues. Germline V CDR1 and CDR2: DFQATT, SNEGSKA (reference sequence). V dropped 6 bases and J dropped 3 bases, with 15 bases sitting between them. The CDR3: CSAIGAGVNQPQHF. The CDR3 coding sequence is TGCAGTGCAATCGGGGCAGGGGTCAATCAGCCCCAGCATTTT.

V is TRBV3-1 and J is TRBJ1-2, with unresolved D. CDR1 is LGHDT, CDR2 YNNKEL, per germline (reference sequence). The CDR3 covers 12 residues. The ends were cut back, 1 base at V and 8 bases at J, with 8 bases in the middle. CDR3 protein: CASSQGAVGYTF. In nucleotides, the CDR3 is TGTGCCAGCAGCCAAGGGGCGGTAGGCTACACCTTC.

The rearrangement uses TRBV20-1 and TRBJ2-5, with TRBD2 matching over 7 bases. This CDR3 is built from 13 residues. Per the germline V gene, CDR1 is DFQATT and CDR2 is SNEGSKA (reference sequence). With 5 bases clipped from V and 5 bases from J, the junction kept 8 bases outside the gene matches. This CDR3 reads CSAGTTKDETQYF. The CDR3 coding sequence is TGCAGTGCTGGGACTACCAAGGACGAGACCCAGTACTTC.

The chain employs TRBV9 and TRBJ1-1; weak D call: TRBD1 (5 bases). The CDR3 totals 14 residues. Germline V gene sequence: CDR1 SGDLS, CDR2 YYNGEE. V dropped 2 bases and J dropped 6 bases, with 14 bases sitting between them. The CDR3 protein is CASSVDQGWAEAFF. The CDR3 DNA sequence: TGTGCCAGCAGCGTTGACCAGGGCTGGGCTGAAGCTTTCTTT. Filled out from reference TRBV9 and TRBJ1-1, the complete variable domain reads DSGVTQTPKHLITATGQRVTLRCSPRSGDLSVYWYQQSLDQGLQFLIQYYNGEERAKGNILERFSAQQFPDLHSELNLSSLELGDSALYFCASSVDQGWAEAFFGQGTRLTVV.